These 7 T cell receptor beta chains were all obtained from the same sample, sequenced in a study of vaccination effects on CD4 cells after COVID-19. The table came from immunoSEQ multiplex PCR; TCRdb's copy has only in-frame clones and leaves some out. The table lists around 40,000 clones, roughly two thirds of them singletons. No antigen has been identified for these receptors. Once cultured for nine to ten days, the cells underwent separation to obtain CD4+ T cells. Sequences were derived from CD4+ T cells from PBMCs cultured without peptide, sampled before COVID-19 vaccination. These receptors were collected from a human donor who received a COVID-19 vaccine.

This clone was seen once. The chain joins TRBV29-1 to TRBJ2-3; D not certain. V lost 4 bases and J 0 bases, leaving 11 bases between the germline ends. Germline CDR1 SQVTM, CDR2 ANQGSEA. The CDR3 loop spans 14 amino acids. The CDR3 coding sequence is TGCAGCGTTGGTGCCGACCTTAGCACAGATACGCAGTATTTT. Protein sequence: CSVGADLSTDTQYF.

This clone was recorded only once. The chain joins TRBV5-4 to TRBJ2-7, with unresolved D. This CDR3 has 15 amino acids. V dropped 4 bases and J dropped 3 bases, with 17 bases sitting between them. The germline V gene has CDR1 SGHNT and CDR2 YYREEE (reference sequence). CDR3 DNA sequence: TGTGCCAGCAGCGTTCTAATCGACGGCCTCTACGAGCAGTACTTC. It translates to CASSVLIDGLYEQYF. Full variable domain (outside the CDR3, taken from reference TRBV5-4 and TRBJ2-7): ETGVTQSPTHLIKTRGQQVTLRCSSQSGHNTVSWYQQALGQGPQFIFQYYREEENGRGNFPPRFSGLQFPNYSSELNVNALELDDSALYLCASSVLIDGLYEQYFGPGTRLTVT.

The genes are TRBV3-1 (or the pseudogene TRBV3-2) and TRBJ2-5, with 9 bases fitting TRBD2. The CDR3 extends over 16 amino acids. J was trimmed by 4 bases and V by 9 bases; bases with no gene match: 15. Germline CDR1 LGHDT, CDR2 YNNKEL (reference sequence). CDR3 sequence: CASRHSGRTIRETQYF. CDR3 in DNA: TGTGCCAGTAGACATAGCGGGAGAACCATCAGAGAGACCCAGTACTTC.

This chain uses TRBV6-5 with TRBJ1-2; D is possibly TRBD1 (6 bases). Germline V gene sequence: CDR1 MNHEY, CDR2 SVGAGI. Trimming stripped 7 bases from V and 6 bases from J, with 21 bases between. The CDR3 spans 15 residues. In nucleotides, the CDR3 is TGTGCCAGCACTCTAAGTAGGGGGGGCGCAGATGGCTACACCTTC. It translates to CASTLSRGGADGYTF.

The V gene is TRBV5-1, the J gene TRBJ2-5; perhaps TRBD2 as D (6 bases). With 4 bases removed from V and 3 bases from J, the gap between germline ends came to 16 bases. The CDR3 length is 15 residues. Germline values: CDR1 SGHRS, CDR2 YFSETQ. For the CDR3, the DNA is TGCGCCAGCAGCGCAGCCGGGACTCCAAAAGAGACCCAGTACTTC. It translates to CASSAAGTPKETQYF.

By share, this clone ranks as medium-sized (0.01 to 0.1%). The genes are TRBV7-9 and TRBJ1-2; the match to TRBD1 covers 10 bases. Unmatched junction bases numbered 5, after V lost 6 bases and J lost 4 bases. Germline CDR1 is SEHNR and CDR2 is FQNEAQ (reference sequence). CDR3 length: 14 residues. The CDR3 coding sequence is TGTGCCAGCAGACTCGGGACAGGGGCCTATGGCTACACCTTC. This gives the protein CASRLGTGAYGYTF.

The J gene is TRBJ2-7, the V gene TRBV6-5; D is perhaps TRBD1 (5 bases). Germline V gives CDR1 MNHEY, CDR2 SVGAGI. The length of the CDR3 is 14 residues. Trimming stripped 5 bases from V and 6 bases from J, with 17 bases between. The CDR3 here is CASSIQNDRREQYF. For the CDR3, the DNA is TGTGCCAGCAGTATACAGAATGACAGACGCGAGCAGTACTTC.